The 8 T cell receptor beta chains presented below share a single source sample, sequenced in a study of T-cell reconstitution after alpha-beta-depleted transplantation in children. Unique molecular identifiers were incorporated during preparation of the TCRbeta library. TCRdb fed the PCR reads into MiXCR, producing one record per CDR3 protein. The sample consists of around 300,000 distinct CDR3 sequences, about a tenth of them appearing once. Sequenced here: PBMCs, sampled before TCRalphabeta/CD19-depleted stem cell transplant. The source is a boy younger than two with acute myeloid leukemia, due to receive a stem cell transplant.

V gene TRBV4-3 combines with J gene TRBJ2-7; TRBD1 aligns across 10 bases. The V segment lost 4 bases and the J segment 7 bases; nucleotides outside the gene matches: 10. There are 15 residues in the CDR3. Per germline, CDR1 LGHNA and CDR2 YSLEER. DNA of the CDR3: TGCGCCAGCAGCCGGGGGACAGGGGAGGATCGGGAGCAGTACTTC. Translated: CASSRGTGEDREQYF.

The sample holds many counts of this clonotype. V and J are TRBV3-1 and TRBJ1-4, with 9 bases identical to TRBD1. There are 13 residues in the CDR3. CDR1 and CDR2 from the germline V gene are LGHDT and YNNKEL (reference sequence). V lost 1 base and J lost 16; bases outside the gene matches: 7. The CDR3 loop is CASSQVGGQGPFF. CDR3 in DNA: TGTGCCAGCAGCCAAGTCGGCGGACAGGGGCCGTTTTTT.

This clonotype was found many times. The chain uses TRBV7-8 and TRBJ2-3; TRBD2 is a possible D gene (5 bases). Germline CDR1 SGHVS, CDR2 FQNEAQ. The CDR3 runs to 15 residues. V was shortened by 7 bases and J by 2 bases, with 16 bases between the two germline ends. CDR3 region: CASTFSVRITDTQYF. The CDR3 region has the DNA TGTGCCAGCACCTTTAGCGTCCGTATCACAGATACGCAGTATTTT.

This rearrangement joins TRBV12-3 or TRBV12-4 to TRBJ2-1, with 12 bases identical to TRBD2. Trimming at V came to 5 bases and at J to 10 bases, leaving 6 bases not matched to a gene. The CDR3 covers 14 residues. CDR3 protein: CASSPSGRAGEQFF. CDR3 nucleotide sequence: TGTGCCAGCAGTCCTAGCGGGAGGGCCGGGGAGCAGTTCTTC.

The V gene is TRBV2, the J gene TRBJ2-3; the D is unclear. CDR3 length: 14 residues. CDR1 and CDR2 from the germline V gene are SNHLY and FYNNEI. V was clipped by 6 bases and J by 0 bases, with 10 bases between them. The CDR3 nucleotides read TGTGCCAGCAGGGTTCCATACAGCACAGATACGCAGTATTTT. It is translated as CASRVPYSTDTQYF.

At least ten counts were recorded for this clonotype. This chain connects TRBV18 to TRBJ2-4; D remains ambiguous. V shed 3 bases and J shed 5 bases, with 11 bases lying between them. This CDR3 is 14 amino acids long. CDR1 KGHSH and CDR2 LQKENI come from the germline V gene. The CDR3: CASSPYGEQNIQYF. CDR3 sequence (DNA): TGTGCCAGCTCACCTTATGGTGAACAAAACATTCAGTACTTC.

This clonotype has just a few counts. This rearrangement joins TRBV11-2 to TRBJ2-1; TRBD2 matches at 11 bases. CDR1 and CDR2 (germline): SGHAT, FQNNGV. V trimming: 0 bases; J trimming: 0 bases; junction bases outside the gene matches: 4. The CDR3 is 18 residues long. The CDR3 sequence is CASSLETSGIASYNEQFF. DNA of the CDR3: TGTGCCAGCAGCTTAGAGACTAGCGGGATAGCCTCCTACAATGAGCAGTTCTTC.

There are many counts of this clonotype. The genes are TRBV7-3 and TRBJ2-3; TRBD2 aligns across 9 bases. This CDR3 has 17 amino acids. Germline assignment: CDR1 SGHTA and CDR2 FQGTGA. V shed 0 bases and J 1 base; nucleotides not matched to a gene: 5. This chain's CDR3 is CASSLTAAGGRTDTQYF. The CDR3 nucleotides read TGTGCCAGCAGCTTAACAGCAGCGGGGGGCCGCACAGATACGCAGTATTTT.